The clone carrying this T cell receptor beta chain is a singleton in its sample. The data stem from a study of blood T cell repertoires in COVID-19. On the study more broadly: The origin of the acute and convalescent COVID-19 samples was the United States, Italy and Spain.

Germline V gene lookup returns CDR1 LNHDA and CDR2 SQIVND (reference sequence). Trimming took 2 bases from V and 6 from J; bases not matched to a gene: 7. This CDR3 spans 17 amino acids. Per the original methods: Amplifying reference gene primers gave estimates of nucleated cell counts. TCRdb keeps only in-frame clones here, not all; method: immunoSEQ multiplex PCR. The V and J calls and clone size are taken from that table; D and trimming were inferred from the DNA. The repertoire holds roughly 38,000 clones, with over 80% as singletons. Sequenced input: peripheral blood. The chain combines TRBV19 with TRBJ2-2; 12 nucleotides line up with TRBD2. The clonotype was recovered from a woman between 65 and 79 years old with acute or convalescent COVID-19. Here the CDR3 DNA reads TGTGCCAGTAGTATAAACCCGACTAGCGGGAGTGCCGGGGAGCTGTTTTTT. Translation gives CASSINPTSGSAGELFF.